A selection of T cell receptor beta chains follows, all from one sample in a study of response to subunit inactivated influenza vaccine. TCRdb reprocessed the RT-PCR reads via MiXCR and lists one record per CDR3 protein. Seen here are roughly 760,000 distinct CDR3 sequences, 21% observed once, and the top ten hold 9.5% to 13%. Material: PBMCs from blood, obtained 5 to 6 days after vaccination. Receptors originate from a man aged 50 to 59 who received an inactivated influenza vaccine. Both conserved end residues are part of each CDR3. Each record gives: J gene, D gene, clone size, V gene, CDR3 protein, CDR3 DNA. D genes are given only for firm matches. A clone size is listed for some rows: how often the clone was seen (once, few, many), or a class if it is expanded.

J: TRBJ2-7
D: TRBD2
size: .
V: TRBV6-2/TRBV6-3
CDR3: CASSLPFGSGNYEQYF
DNA: TGTGCCAGCAGTCTCCCTTTTGGTAGCGGGAACTACGAGCAGTACTTC

J: TRBJ2-2
D: .
size: .
V: TRBV10-3
CDR3: CAITPGLSTGELFF
DNA: TGTGCCATCACCCCGGGTCTGTCCACCGGGGAGCTGTTTTTT

J: TRBJ2-7
D: TRBD1
size: .
V: TRBV4-3
CDR3: CASSQEMGTADYEQYF
DNA: TGCGCCAGCAGCCAAGAGATGGGGACAGCAGATTACGAGCAGTACTTC

J: TRBJ1-5
D: .
size: .
V: TRBV3-1
CDR3: CASSQGKNQPQHF
DNA: TGTGCCAGCAGCCAAGGCAAGAATCAGCCCCAGCATTTT

J: TRBJ2-4
D: TRBD1
size: many
V: TRBV24-1
CDR3: CATSDSAGGPQLAKNIQYF
DNA: TGTGCCACCAGTGATTCGGCAGGGGGCCCCCAACTAGCCAAAAACATTCAGTACTTC

J: TRBJ2-1
D: .
size: .
V: TRBV20-1
CDR3: CSASRNHEQFF
DNA: TGCAGTGCCAGCCGGAACCATGAGCAGTTCTTC

J: TRBJ2-3
D: TRBD1
size: .
V: TRBV7-9
CDR3: CATTGGGIDTQYF
DNA: TGTGCCACGACAGGGGGCGGGATAGATACGCAGTATTTT

J: TRBJ2-5
D: .
size: .
V: TRBV5-1
CDR3: CASSSISTIIQETQYF
DNA: TGCGCCAGCAGCTCCATTAGTACAATTATACAAGAGACCCAGTACTTC

J: TRBJ2-1
D: TRBD2
size: .
V: TRBV2
CDR3: CASSERERLASNEQFF
DNA: TGTGCCAGCAGTGAAAGGGAGCGACTAGCGAGCAATGAGCAGTTCTTC

J: TRBJ2-3
D: TRBD2
size: many
V: TRBV20-1
CDR3: CSADGLAGSTDTQYF
DNA: TGCAGTGCTGATGGACTAGCGGGAAGCACAGATACGCAGTATTTT

J: TRBJ2-3
D: .
size: few
V: TRBV11-1
CDR3: CASSSSEQGIDPIIATDTQYF
DNA: TGTGCCAGCAGCTCCTCGGAACAAGGCATCGATCCAATCATTGCCACAGATACGCAGTATTTT

J: TRBJ1-3
D: TRBD1
size: .
V: TRBV20-1
CDR3: CSASGQGNTIYF
DNA: TGCAGTGCTAGTGGACAGGGCAACACCATATATTTT

J: TRBJ1-2
D: .
size: .
V: TRBV7-2
CDR3: CASSFQRTGEGGYTF
DNA: TGTGCCAGCAGCTTTCAGCGGACGGGGGAGGGGGGCTACACCTTC

J: TRBJ2-5
D: TRBD1
size: few
V: TRBV7-9
CDR3: CASRSDRAAQTQYF
DNA: TGTGCCAGCAGGTCGGACAGGGCAGCCCAGACCCAGTACTTC

J: TRBJ1-3
D: TRBD1
size: few
V: TRBV5-1
CDR3: CASSLGTGRFIYF
DNA: TGCGCCAGCAGCTTGGGGACAGGTCGATTTATCTATTTT

J: TRBJ2-2
D: TRBD1
size: .
V: TRBV7-9
CDR3: CASSPPDRVAGELFF
DNA: TGTGCCAGCAGCCCACCGGACAGGGTGGCCGGGGAGCTGTTTTTT

J: TRBJ2-1
D: .
size: .
V: TRBV27
CDR3: CASSLTGSRGEQFF
DNA: TGTGCCAGCAGTTTAACCGGGAGTAGGGGTGAGCAGTTCTTC

J: TRBJ2-7
D: TRBD1
size: .
V: TRBV6-5
CDR3: CASSYRQGASYEQYF
DNA: TGTGCCAGCAGTTACAGGCAGGGGGCTTCTTACGAGCAGTACTTC

J: TRBJ2-1
D: TRBD1
size: .
V: TRBV7-2
CDR3: CASSSYRDRGRNEQFF
DNA: TGTGCCAGCAGCTCATACCGGGACAGGGGACGGAATGAGCAGTTCTTC

J: TRBJ2-7
D: TRBD2
size: few
V: TRBV25-1
CDR3: CASSDLAGRGYEQYF
DNA: TGTGCCAGCAGTGACTTAGCGGGACGGGGCTACGAGCAGTACTTC

J: TRBJ2-5
D: .
size: .
V: TRBV2
CDR3: CASSAVTSQYF
DNA: TGTGCCAGCAGTGCCGTCACGTCCCAGTACTTC

J: TRBJ1-1
D: .
size: few
V: TRBV5-1
CDR3: CASSSEGRENTEAFF
DNA: TGCGCCAGCAGCTCTGAAGGACGGGAGAACACTGAAGCTTTCTTT

J: TRBJ2-7
D: TRBD1
size: .
V: TRBV7-8
CDR3: CASSRPTGGLSYEQYF
DNA: TGTGCCAGCAGCCGCCCAACAGGGGGCCTCTCCTACGAGCAGTACTTC

J: TRBJ2-1
D: TRBD2
size: few
V: TRBV7-8
CDR3: CASRGSGGVRNEQFF
DNA: TGTGCCAGCAGGGGTAGCGGGGGTGTTAGGAATGAGCAGTTCTTC

J: TRBJ1-2
D: .
size: few
V: TRBV7-9
CDR3: CASTLEAINYGYTF
DNA: TGTGCCAGCACCCTCGAAGCGATCAACTATGGCTACACCTTC

J: TRBJ2-7
D: TRBD2
size: few
V: TRBV6-5
CDR3: CASSYSRTGTRGEQYF
DNA: TGTGCCAGCAGTTACTCTCGAACCGGGACTAGGGGCGAGCAGTACTTC

J: TRBJ2-5
D: .
size: few
V: TRBV15
CDR3: CATSAQIQETQYF
DNA: TGTGCCACCAGCGCCCAGATTCAAGAGACCCAGTACTTC

J: TRBJ2-3
D: TRBD2
size: few
V: TRBV5-1
CDR3: CASSLEGSGSTDTQYF
DNA: TGCGCCAGCAGCTTGGAGGGTAGCGGGAGCACAGATACGCAGTATTTT

J: TRBJ2-1
D: .
size: few
V: TRBV12-3/TRBV12-4
CDR3: CASSFSVTPGYEQFF
DNA: TGTGCCAGCAGTTTTTCGGTGACCCCCGGCTATGAGCAGTTCTTC

J: TRBJ1-3
D: .
size: .
V: TRBV5-1
CDR3: CASSLGARDAPGNTIYF
DNA: TGCGCCAGCAGCTTGGGTGCCCGGGACGCCCCTGGAAACACCATATATTTT

J: TRBJ2-7
D: TRBD1
size: .
V: TRBV10-3
CDR3: CATATGQGAREQYF
DNA: TGTGCCACAGCGACGGGACAGGGGGCGAGGGAGCAGTACTTC

J: TRBJ2-7
D: .
size: .
V: TRBV6-1
CDR3: CASSEWYEQYF
DNA: TGTGCCAGCAGTGAATGGTACGAGCAGTACTTC

J: TRBJ2-1
D: .
size: .
V: TRBV5-5
CDR3: CASSLRVGAAVIYEQFF
DNA: TGTGCCAGCAGCTTGAGGGTCGGGGCGGCTGTTATATATGAGCAGTTCTTC

J: TRBJ2-3
D: .
size: few
V: TRBV4-3
CDR3: CASSHARDLDTQYF
DNA: TGCGCCAGCAGCCACGCCCGGGACTTAGATACGCAGTATTTT

J: TRBJ1-2
D: .
size: few
V: TRBV7-2
CDR3: CASSFFGRVYGYTF
DNA: TGTGCCAGCAGCTTCTTTGGCAGGGTTTATGGCTACACCTTC